This TCR beta chain was retrieved from a study of T-cell memory formation after mild COVID-19. This clonotype was seen only a few times. V lost 3 bases and J lost 5, with 10 bases in between. This CDR3 is 13 amino acids long. Germline lookup yields CDR1 WNHNN and CDR2 SYGVQD (reference sequence). It was 5'RACE with constant-segment primers that produced the TCR alpha and TCR beta cDNA libraries, which carried sample barcodes and UMIs. TCRdb fed the 5' RACE reads into MiXCR, producing one record per CDR3 protein. The sample includes some 290,000 distinct CDR3 sequences, 15% to 20% of them seen just once.

The chain combines TRBV10-1 with TRBJ1-1; D is ambiguous. The sample taken for sequencing was PBMCs or a T cell subset sorted from them (not recorded which). The TCR originated in a man aged 18 to 30 who had mild COVID-19 (a few samples of this study predate the infection). Cell type and time point are not known. DNA for the CDR3: TGCGCCAGCAGTGAAGGAAGGCGGACTGAAGCTTTCTTT. Protein: CASSEGRRTEAFF.